This is a list of T cell receptor beta chains from one sample in a study of T cell repertoires in cytomegalovirus infection. TCRdb re-called the reads with MiXCR, one entry per CDR3 protein. This sample has about half a million distinct CDR3 sequences, with roughly a third found just once. These receptors have no known antigen. The material sequenced was cultured PBMCs, taken from culture after CMV antigen stimulation. Receptor source: a human donor in good health (CMV status not recorded). Some clones in this sample may be carry-over from other donors' samples. Both conserved end residues are part of each CDR3. The D gene is left open where the match is weak. Not all rows give a size; the values are once, few, many and, for expanded clones, a class.

TGTGCCAGTAGTATAATAACTAGCGGGGGAGATACGCAGTATTTT | CASSIITSGGDTQYF | TRBJ2-3 | TRBD2 | TRBV19 | -
TGTGCCAGCAGTTCGTCCGGACAGGGAAAGCAGTTCTTC | CASSSSGQGKQFF | TRBJ2-1 | TRBD1 | TRBV6-6 | -
TGTGCCAGCAGCGGACCAGGGGGTGAAGCTTTCTTT | CASSGPGGEAFF | TRBJ1-1 | TRBD1 | TRBV11-2 | -
TGTGCCAGCAGCCCGCCGACAGGGGAGAAGGGAAACACTGAAGCTTTCTTT | CASSPPTGEKGNTEAFF | TRBJ1-1 | TRBD1 | TRBV7-9 | many
TGTGCCATCAGTGAGTCGGGACTAGCGGGAGGGTCCTACAATGAGCAGTTCTTC | CAISESGLAGGSYNEQFF | TRBJ2-1 | TRBD2 | TRBV10-3 | -
TGTGCCAGCAGCGACCCCTCCAGCGGGAGGGTCTATGAGCAGTTCTTC | CASSDPSSGRVYEQFF | TRBJ2-1 | TRBD2 | TRBV6-2/TRBV6-3 | once
TGTGCCGGTGGGGTAGGAGTAACCGGGGAGCTGTTTTTT | CAGGVGVTGELFF | TRBJ2-2 | - | TRBV30 | once
TGTGCCTGGACCCCCCAGCGGGGGATTAGCACAGATACGCAGTATTTT | CAWTPQRGISTDTQYF | TRBJ2-3 | TRBD2 | TRBV30 | -
TGTGCCAGTAGTATAATCGGGCTAGAATGGTATTTT | CASSIIGLEWYF | TRBJ2-3 | - | TRBV19 | -
TGTGCCAGCAGCTTAGAGACTAGCGGGAGGTACAATGAGCAGTTCTTC | CASSLETSGRYNEQFF | TRBJ2-1 | TRBD2 | TRBV7-2 | -
TGTGCCAGCAGCCAAGATTTGGGGGGAAGGTCAACCGGCTACGAGCAGTACTTC | CASSQDLGGRSTGYEQYF | TRBJ2-7 | - | TRBV4-2 | -
TGTGCCAGCAGCGGTAACAGGGGGCAGTACTATGGCTACACCTTC | CASSGNRGQYYGYTF | TRBJ1-2 | TRBD1 | TRBV28 | -
TGTGCCAGCAGCGATAACAGGGCAATTCCCTACAATGAGCAGTTCTTC | CASSDNRAIPYNEQFF | TRBJ2-1 | - | TRBV7-8 | -
TGTGCCAGCAGTTCTGCAAGAGGTGGGAATCAGCCCCAGCATTTT | CASSSARGGNQPQHF | TRBJ1-5 | - | TRBV25-1 | once
TGTGCCAGCAGCTTTTGGGGAGGGGCAGATACGCGGTATTTT | CASSFWGGADTRYF | TRBJ2-3 | TRBD2 | TRBV11-2 | -
TGTGCCGCTGCTAAGAGAGGGGCGAACACTGAAGCTTTCTTT | CAAAKRGANTEAFF | TRBJ1-1 | - | TRBV12-3/TRBV12-4 | -
TGTGCCAGCAGCTCGGCCGGGACAGGGAAGCGAGGGGGCTACACCTTC | CASSSAGTGKRGGYTF | TRBJ1-2 | TRBD1 | TRBV12-3/TRBV12-4 | few
TGTGCCAGCAGTTACGGCCACCCGAGCTCCTACAATGAGCAGTTCTTC | CASSYGHPSSYNEQFF | TRBJ2-1 | - | TRBV6-6 | -
TGTGCCAGCAGCCGGGATTCGGGCGATACGCAGTATTTT | CASSRDSGDTQYF | TRBJ2-3 | - | TRBV14 | -
TGCGCCAGCAGCCAATTCCCGGTCAGGGAGAACACTGAAGCTTTCTTT | CASSQFPVRENTEAFF | TRBJ1-1 | - | TRBV4-3 | -
TGTGCCAGCAGTTTCCAACTAAGGAATGAGCAGTTCTTC | CASSFQLRNEQFF | TRBJ2-1 | - | TRBV12-3/TRBV12-4 | -
TGTGCCAGCAGCTCTACAGGACTAGCGGGCCACAATGAGCAGTTCTTC | CASSSTGLAGHNEQFF | TRBJ2-1 | TRBD2 | TRBV7-8 | -
TGTGCCATCAGTGTATCCGGGACTAGCGTCAATGAGCAGTTCTTC | CAISVSGTSVNEQFF | TRBJ2-1 | TRBD2 | TRBV10-3 | -
TGTGCCAGCTCACCCGGGACAGGGCCGAATTTTAACTATGGCTACACCTTC | CASSPGTGPNFNYGYTF | TRBJ1-2 | TRBD1 | TRBV18 | -
TGTGCCAGCAGCCAATCCGTTACAGGGGTTCAGCCCCAGCATTTT | CASSQSVTGVQPQHF | TRBJ1-5 | TRBD1 | TRBV4-1 | -
TGCAGCGCGGGGCCGATCTCTGGAAACACCATATATTTT | CSAGPISGNTIYF | TRBJ1-3 | - | TRBV29-1 | -
TGTGCCAGCAGCTTATCGTCCAGATTGAACACTGAAGCTTTCTTT | CASSLSSRLNTEAFF | TRBJ1-1 | - | TRBV7-9 | many
TGTGCCAGCAGCCGAGAGCCAGGGCGCGAGCAGTACTTC | CASSREPGREQYF | TRBJ2-7 | - | TRBV6-6 | -
TGTGCCAGCAGGCGCGCCCATCTAGCGGGAGGGCGTGGGTCAGATACGCAGTATTTT | CASRRAHLAGGRGSDTQYF | TRBJ2-3 | TRBD2 | TRBV7-9 | -
TGTGCCAGCAGCCGAACGGGAGGGATCGGACAGGGGGCAGTAAACATTCAGTACTTC | CASSRTGGIGQGAVNIQYF | TRBJ2-4 | TRBD1 | TRBV7-3 | -
TGTGCCAGCAGGAGAGGACGGGAGAGTGCTAACTATGGCTACACCTTC | CASRRGRESANYGYTF | TRBJ1-2 | - | TRBV28 | -
TGTGCCAGCAGGGCCACGGGGGGGCGGAGGACTGAAGCTTTCTTT | CASRATGGRRTEAFF | TRBJ1-1 | - | TRBV28 | -
TGTGCCGCAGAATTGGAAGAGACTGAAGCTTTCTTT | CAAELEETEAFF | TRBJ1-1 | - | TRBV7-4 | few
TGTGCCAGCAGTGTCGGTGCCCCCTACGAGCAGTACTTC | CASSVGAPYEQYF | TRBJ2-7 | - | TRBV27 | few
TGTGCCAGCAGCCGCGGGACTAGCGGGAGGCGGAATGAGCAGTTCTTC | CASSRGTSGRRNEQFF | TRBJ2-1 | TRBD2 | TRBV7-2 | many
TGCGCCAGCAGACAAAATAGCGGGTCTAGCACAGATACGCAGTATTTT | CASRQNSGSSTDTQYF | TRBJ2-3 | TRBD2 | TRBV4-1 | -
TGTGCCAGCAGCTTAAGACAGCCGGACAATGAGCAGTTCTTC | CASSLRQPDNEQFF | TRBJ2-1 | - | TRBV5-8 | few
TGCGCCAGCAGCCAAGAACGCGGTGGAAACACCATATATTTT | CASSQERGGNTIYF | TRBJ1-3 | - | TRBV4-3 | -
TGTGCCAGCAGCTCACCGGACAGGGGCTCTGGCTACACCTTC | CASSSPDRGSGYTF | TRBJ1-2 | TRBD1 | TRBV7-2 | many